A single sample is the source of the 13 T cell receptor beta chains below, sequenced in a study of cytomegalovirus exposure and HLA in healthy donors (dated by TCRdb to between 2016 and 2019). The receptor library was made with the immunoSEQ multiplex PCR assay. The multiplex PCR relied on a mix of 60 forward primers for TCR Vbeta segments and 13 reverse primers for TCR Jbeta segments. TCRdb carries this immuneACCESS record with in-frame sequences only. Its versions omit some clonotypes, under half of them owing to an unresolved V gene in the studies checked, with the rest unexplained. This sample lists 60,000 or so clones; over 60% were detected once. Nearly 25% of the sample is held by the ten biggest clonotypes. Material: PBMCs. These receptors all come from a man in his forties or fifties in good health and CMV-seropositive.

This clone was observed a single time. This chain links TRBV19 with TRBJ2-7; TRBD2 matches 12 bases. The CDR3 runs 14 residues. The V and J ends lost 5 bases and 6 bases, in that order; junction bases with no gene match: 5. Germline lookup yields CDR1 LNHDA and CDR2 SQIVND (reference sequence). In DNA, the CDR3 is TGTGCCAGTAGTCTGACTAGCGGGAGAGTCGAGCAGTACTTC. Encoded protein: CASSLTSGRVEQYF.

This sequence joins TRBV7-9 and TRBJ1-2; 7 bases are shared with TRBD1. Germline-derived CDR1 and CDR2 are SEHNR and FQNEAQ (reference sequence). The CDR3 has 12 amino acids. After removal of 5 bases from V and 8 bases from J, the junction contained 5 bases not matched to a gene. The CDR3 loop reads CASSKTGTGYTF. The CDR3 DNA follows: TGTGCCAGCAGCAAGACAGGGACCGGCTACACCTTC.

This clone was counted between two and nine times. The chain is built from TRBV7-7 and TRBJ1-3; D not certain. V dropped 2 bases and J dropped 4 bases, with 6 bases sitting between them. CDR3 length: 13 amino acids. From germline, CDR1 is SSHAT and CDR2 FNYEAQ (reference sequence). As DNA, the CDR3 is TGTGCCAGCAGCTTATGGCAGGGAAACACCATATATTTT. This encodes CASSLWQGNTIYF.

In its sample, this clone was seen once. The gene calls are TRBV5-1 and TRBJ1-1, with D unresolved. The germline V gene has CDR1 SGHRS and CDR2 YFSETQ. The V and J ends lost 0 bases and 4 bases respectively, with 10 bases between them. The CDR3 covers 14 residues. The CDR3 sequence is CASSLGGGGTEAFF. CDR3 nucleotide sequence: TGCGCCAGCAGCTTGGGGGGAGGAGGCACTGAAGCTTTCTTT.

DNA for the CDR3: TGCGCCAGCATGGGGGGGCAAGGCTATGGCTACACCTTC. Amino acid sequence: CASMGGQGYGYTF. The rearrangement links TRBV5-1 to TRBJ1-2, with D perhaps TRBD1 (6 bases). The V gene's germline CDR1 is SGHRS and CDR2 YFSETQ. V was shortened by 6 bases and J by 4 bases, with 13 bases between the two germline ends. This CDR3 comprises 13 residues.

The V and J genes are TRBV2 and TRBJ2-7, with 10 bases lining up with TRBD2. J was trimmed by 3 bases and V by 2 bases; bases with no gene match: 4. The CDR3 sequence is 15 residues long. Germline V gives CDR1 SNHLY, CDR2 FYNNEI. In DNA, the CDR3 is TGTGCCAGCAGTGAAATAGCGGGAGGCCGCTACGAGCAGTACTTC. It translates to CASSEIAGGRYEQYF.

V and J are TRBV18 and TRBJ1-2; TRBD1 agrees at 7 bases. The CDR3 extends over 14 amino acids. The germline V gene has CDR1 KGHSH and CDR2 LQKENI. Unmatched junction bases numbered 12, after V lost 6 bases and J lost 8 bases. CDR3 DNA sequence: TGTGCCAGCTCGCGAGACAGGGACCTCGACGGCTACACCTTC. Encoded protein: CASSRDRDLDGYTF.

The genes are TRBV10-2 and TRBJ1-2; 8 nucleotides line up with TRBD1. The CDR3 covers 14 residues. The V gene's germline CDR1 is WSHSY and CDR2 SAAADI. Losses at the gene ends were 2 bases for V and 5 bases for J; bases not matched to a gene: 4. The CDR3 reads CASSEMQGAYGYTF. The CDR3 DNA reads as TGCGCCAGCAGTGAGATGCAGGGGGCTTATGGCTACACCTTC.

CDR3 in amino acids: CATSREGGSGQDTQYF. CDR3 sequence (DNA): TGTGCCACCAGCAGAGAGGGTGGGAGCGGCCAGGATACGCAGTATTTT. This chain joins TRBV15 and TRBJ2-3; D perhaps matches TRBD2 (5 bases). The CDR3 is 16 amino acids. Looked up from germline, CDR1 is LNHNV and CDR2 is YYDKDF (reference sequence). V lost 0 bases and J lost 6, with 16 bases in between.

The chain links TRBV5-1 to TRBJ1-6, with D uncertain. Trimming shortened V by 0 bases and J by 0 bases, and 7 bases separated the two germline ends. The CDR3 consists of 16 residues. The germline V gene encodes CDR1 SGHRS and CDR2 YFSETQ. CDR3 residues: CASSLVPGSYNSPLHF. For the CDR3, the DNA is TGCGCCAGCAGCTTGGTGCCCGGCTCCTATAATTCACCCCTCCACTTT.

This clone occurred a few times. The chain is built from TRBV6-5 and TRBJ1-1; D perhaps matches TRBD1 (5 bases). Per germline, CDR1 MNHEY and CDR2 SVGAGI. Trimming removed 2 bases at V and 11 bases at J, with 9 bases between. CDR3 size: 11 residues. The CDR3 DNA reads TGTGCCAGCAGTTACCAGGGTCGGGCTTTCTTT. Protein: CASSYQGRAFF.

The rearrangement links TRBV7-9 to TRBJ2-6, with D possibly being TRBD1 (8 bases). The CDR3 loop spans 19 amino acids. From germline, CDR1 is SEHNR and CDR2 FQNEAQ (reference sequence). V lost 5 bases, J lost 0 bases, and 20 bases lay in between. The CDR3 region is CASSASLQGGTSGANVLTF. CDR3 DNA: TGTGCCAGCAGCGCTAGCCTACAGGGGGGGACCTCTGGGGCCAACGTCCTGACTTTC.

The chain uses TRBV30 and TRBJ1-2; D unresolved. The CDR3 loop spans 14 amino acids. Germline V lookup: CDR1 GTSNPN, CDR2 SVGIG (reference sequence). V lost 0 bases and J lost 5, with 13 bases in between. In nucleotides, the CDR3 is TGTGCCTGGAGTGTCGGTCCAACGGGGTATGGCTACACCTTC. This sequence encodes CAWSVGPTGYGYTF.